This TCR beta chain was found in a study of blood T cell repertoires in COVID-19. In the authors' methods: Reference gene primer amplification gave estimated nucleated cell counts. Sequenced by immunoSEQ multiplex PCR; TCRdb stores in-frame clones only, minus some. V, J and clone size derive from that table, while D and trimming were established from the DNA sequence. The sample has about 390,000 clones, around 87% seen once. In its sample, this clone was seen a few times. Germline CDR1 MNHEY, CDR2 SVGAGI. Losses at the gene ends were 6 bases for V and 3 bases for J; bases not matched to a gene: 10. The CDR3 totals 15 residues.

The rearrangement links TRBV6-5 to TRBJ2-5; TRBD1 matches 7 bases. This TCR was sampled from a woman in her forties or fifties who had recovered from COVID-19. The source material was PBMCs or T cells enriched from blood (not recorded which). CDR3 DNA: TGTGCCAGCAGCTACCAGGGACAGCGAGAAGAGACCCAGTACTTC. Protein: CASSYQGQREETQYF.